This entry is about one T cell receptor beta chain. In its sample, this clonotype was seen once. The antigen this receptor binds is unknown. Base qualities were left out, and no much larger clone turns up one base away. A single read counts as weak evidence. Per the germline V gene, SGHVS is the CDR1 and FQNEAQ is the CDR2. The CDR3 covers 16 residues, taking in both the cysteine and the phenylalanine. This entry keeps only the CDR3 DNA: 48 bases, framed from base 1. V is clipped by 5 bases and J by 10 bases, and the sequence between their germline boundaries is 26 bases long. These data belong to a study of T-cell reconstitution after alpha-beta-depleted transplantation in children (TCRdb year 2016). For the study in its entirety: Using TCR repertoire profiling, the study quantitatively followed how T-cell immune reconstitution unfolded in children after TCRalphabeta/CD19-depleted allogeneic hematopoietic cell transplantation.

The library was produced with PCR. The instrument given in TCRdb is Illumina HiSeq 2500. TCR library preparation used molecular barcoding, with unique molecular identifiers applied to normalize quantification of the TCRbeta repertoire. TCRdb passed the public sequencing reads through fastp at Q25 and MiXCR, retaining productive beta sequences. Rows matching on CDR3 protein sequence are summarized as one entry with the most common DNA and genes. The sample table shows under 450,000 distinct CDR3 sequences, and 10% to 15% are seen once. 4% to 5.5% of the sample is in the top ten clones. The source of this sequence is a human donor who donated a stem cell graft to a child with Fanconi anemia. Recombination connected TRBV7-8 to TRBJ1-1; matching of 5 bases hints at TRBD1 as the D gene. Sequenced here: PBMCs, sampled from the stem cell graft. The sequence in DNA is TGTGCCAGCAGCCGACTCACCGCGTGGGCAATCGGGGGAGCTTTCTTT. The resulting protein is CASSRLTAWAIGGAFF.